This T cell receptor (beta chain) was captured by sequencing in a study of beta chain features in type 1 diabetes. Details on this clone: Its matching antigen is unknown.

Findings and limits, study-wide: Cells with high TCR expression could be over-represented when cDNA is sequenced. Moderate but significant shortening of TCRB CDR3s was recorded in all four CD4+ subsets from Type 1 diabetes patients.

The CDR3 has 15 residues. Germline CDR1 and CDR2: LNHDA and SQIVND (reference sequence). V was shortened by 6 bases and J by 6 bases, with 19 bases between the two germline ends. Sorting based on CD45RO/CCR7/CD25/CD127/CD95/CD27 separated CD4+ naive, central memory, regulatory and stem cell-like memory cells. Sorted populations were all over 95% pure. Reverse transcription of all isolated RNA meant that expressed TCRB transcripts were sequenced. The table came from immunoSEQ multiplex PCR; TCRdb's copy has only in-frame clones and leaves some out. Here the sample spans a few hundred thousand clones, about 12% being singletons.

The source of this sequence is a woman aged 18-35 years with type 1 diabetes. Specimen: naive CD4+ T cells from blood. The chain employs TRBV19 and TRBJ2-3; D is uncertain. For the CDR3, the DNA is TGTGCCAGTAGACCGGGTTCCGCCGCGGCGGATACGCAGTATTTT. Translating it yields CASRPGSAAADTQYF. Combining the CDR3 with reference TRBV19 and TRBJ2-3 gives the whole variable domain DGGITQSPKYLFRKEGQNVTLSCEQNLNHDAMYWYRQDPGQGLRLIYYSQIVNDFQKGDIAEGYSVSREKKESFPLTVTSAQKNPTAFYLCASRPGSAAADTQYFGPGTRLTVL.